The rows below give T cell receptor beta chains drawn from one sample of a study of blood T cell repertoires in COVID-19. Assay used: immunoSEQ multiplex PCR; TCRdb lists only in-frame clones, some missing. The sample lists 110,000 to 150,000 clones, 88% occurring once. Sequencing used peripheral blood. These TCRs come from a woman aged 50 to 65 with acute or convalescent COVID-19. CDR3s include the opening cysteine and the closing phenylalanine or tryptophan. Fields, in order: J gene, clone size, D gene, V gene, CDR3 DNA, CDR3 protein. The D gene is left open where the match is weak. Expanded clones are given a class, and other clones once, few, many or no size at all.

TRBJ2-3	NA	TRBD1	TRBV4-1	TGCGCCAGCAGCCAACGAATACCGGGACAGGGTGTCACAGATACGCAGTATTTT	CASSQRIPGQGVTDTQYF
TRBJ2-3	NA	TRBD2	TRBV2	TGTGCCAGCAGTGACCCGACGGACGAACTAGCGGAGTTCACAGATACGCAGTATTTT	CASSDPTDELAEFTDTQYF
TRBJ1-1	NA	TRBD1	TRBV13	TGTGCCAGCAGATCCGGGACAGGGAACACTGAAGCTTTCTTT	CASRSGTGNTEAFF
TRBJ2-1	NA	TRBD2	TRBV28	TGTGCCAGCATCCTCACTAGCGGGGGGGACAATGAGCAGTTCTTC	CASILTSGGDNEQFF
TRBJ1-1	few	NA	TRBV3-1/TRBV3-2	TGTGCCAGCAGCCAAGATCGTTGGGGCCACACTGAAGCTTTCTTT	CASSQDRWGHTEAFF
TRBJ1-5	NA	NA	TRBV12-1	TGTGCCAGCAGCCCCGGGACAGGAGTGTCGGGCGGTCAGCCCCAGCATTTT	CASSPGTGVSGGQPQHF
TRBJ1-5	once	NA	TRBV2	TGTGCCAGCAGTGAAGGCCGCCGGCAGGGCAATCAGCCCCAGCATTTT	CASSEGRRQGNQPQHF
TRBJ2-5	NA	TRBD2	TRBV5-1	TGCGCCAGCAGCTTGGCTATTGGCGCGGGGGGAAAAGAGACCCAGTACTTC	CASSLAIGAGGKETQYF
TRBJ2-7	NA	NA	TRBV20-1	TGCAGTGCTAGTGGTCCGGGGAACCCCTACGAGCAGTACTTC	CSASGPGNPYEQYF
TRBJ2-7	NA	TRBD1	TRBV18	TGTGCCAGCTCACCACGGGCAGGGGGTTCCGAGCAGTACTTC	CASSPRAGGSEQYF
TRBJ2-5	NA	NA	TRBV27	TGTGCCAGCAGGCCTGGAGGTGGTGGTTCGGAGACCCAGTACTTC	CASRPGGGGSETQYF
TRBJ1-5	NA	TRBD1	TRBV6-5	TGTGCCAGCCGCTCCTGGGGACAGGGCAATCAGCCCCAGCATTTT	CASRSWGQGNQPQHF
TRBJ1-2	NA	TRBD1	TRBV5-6	TGTGCCAGCGTACTGACAGGGTATGGCTACACCTTC	CASVLTGYGYTF
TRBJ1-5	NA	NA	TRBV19	TGTGCCAGTAGTTCTGCACGGCGGATAATTCAGCCCCAGCATTTT	CASSSARRIIQPQHF
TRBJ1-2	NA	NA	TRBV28	TGTGCCAGCAGTAGAGATGGCTACACCTTC	CASSRDGYTF
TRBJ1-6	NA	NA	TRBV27	TGTGCCAGCAGTTTCGCCCGGCGGTCACCCCTCCACTTT	CASSFARRSPLHF
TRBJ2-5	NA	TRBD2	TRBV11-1	TGTGCCAGCAGCTCTCGACTAGCGGGAGGGCCAGAGACCCAGTACTTC	CASSSRLAGGPETQYF
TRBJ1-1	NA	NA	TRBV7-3	TGTGCCAGCAGCTTAGACCAGGTGAACACTGAAGCTTTCTTT	CASSLDQVNTEAFF
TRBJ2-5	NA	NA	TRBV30	TGTGCCTGGAGTTATGGCAGTCAAGAGACCCAGTACTTC	CAWSYGSQETQYF
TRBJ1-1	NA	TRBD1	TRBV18	TGTGCCAGCTCACCATCGGGACAGGGGACGGGTGAAGCTTTCTTT	CASSPSGQGTGEAFF
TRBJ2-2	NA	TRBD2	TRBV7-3	TGTGCCAGCAGCCCCGGGACTAGCGGGAGGGCCTTGGCCGGGGAGCTGTTTTTT	CASSPGTSGRALAGELFF
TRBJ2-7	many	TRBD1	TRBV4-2	TGTGCCAGCAGCCGGGACAGGGTCGAGCAGTACTTC	CASSRDRVEQYF
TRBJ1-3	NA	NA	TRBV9	TGTGCCAGCAGCGTAAGCTCAGGGGCTGGAAACACCATATATTTT	CASSVSSGAGNTIYF
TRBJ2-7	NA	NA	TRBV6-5	TGTGCCAGCAGTTACGGACAGAATGGGGAGCAGTACTTC	CASSYGQNGEQYF